These 10 T cell receptor beta chains originate from one sample sequenced in a study of human T cells and chemical hapten exposure. The time point here: patch test 1, 2 weeks after DPC sensitization. Treatment: therapeutic diphenylcyclopropenone sensitization with weekly scalp DPC. TCRdb recomputed calls from the RACE reads with MiXCR, one row per CDR3 protein. The sample includes 150,000 to 200,000 distinct CDR3 sequences, around 13% seen only once; the top ten take 1.5% to 2%. Sample: whole blood, taken in connection with sensitization to the hapten diphenylcyclopropenone (DPC). Source of these receptors: a woman aged 25 to 39 with alopecia areata. Some clones in this sample may be carry-over from other donors' samples.

The rearrangement links TRBV11-3 to TRBJ2-1; possible D gene TRBD1, 5 bases. Germline assignment: CDR1 SGHNT and CDR2 YENEEA. Trimming pared 2 bases from V and 7 bases from J, leaving 12 bases between. The CDR3 spans 14 residues. The CDR3 spells CASSLLQGRNEQFF. In DNA, the CDR3 is TGTGCCAGCAGCTTACTCCAGGGTAGAAATGAGCAGTTCTTC.

The chain employs TRBV7-9 and TRBJ2-3; 10 bases fit TRBD2. The CDR3 has 14 residues. V was clipped by 3 bases and J by 5 bases; unmatched bases: 2. Germline lookup yields CDR1 SEHNR and CDR2 FQNEAQ (reference sequence). The CDR3, as DNA: TGTGCCAGCAGCTTGGGACTAGCGATAGATACGCAGTATTTT. Translating it yields CASSLGLAIDTQYF.

The chain is built from TRBV28 and TRBJ2-5; D not certain. The CDR3 length is 14 residues. Germline CDR1 and CDR2: MDHEN and SYDVKM. V lost 4 bases and J lost 3, with 12 bases in between. The CDR3 DNA sequence: TGTGCCAGCAGTTCTCGGGTCCCGGAAGAGACCCAGTACTTC. Protein product: CASSSRVPEETQYF.

This clonotype was observed a few times. The chain is built from TRBV5-1 and TRBJ2-1; TRBD1 agrees at 8 bases. Germline trimming cut 4 bases from V and 12 bases from J; bases unmatched to any gene: 15. The CDR3 consists of 15 residues. Per the germline V gene, CDR1 is SGHRS and CDR2 is YFSETQ. The CDR3 region is CASSTYGQGRKGQFF. The CDR3 bases are TGCGCCAGCAGCACTTACGGACAGGGAAGGAAAGGGCAGTTCTTC.

The chain links TRBV27 to TRBJ2-3, with TRBD2 matching over 14 bases. This CDR3 spans 16 amino acids. Germline trimming cut 3 bases from V and 4 bases from J; bases unmatched to any gene: 3. Germline CDR1 is MNHEY and CDR2 is SMNVEV (reference sequence). This CDR3 reads CASSLGLAGEPDTQYF. CDR3 DNA: TGTGCCAGCAGTTTGGGACTAGCGGGGGAACCAGATACGCAGTATTTT.

This clonotype appeared many times. The chain carries TRBV12-3 or TRBV12-4 and TRBJ1-6, with D hard to call. The V end lost 2 bases, the J end lost 8 bases, and 10 bases lay between the germline ends. The CDR3 is 14 amino acids. The DNA for the CDR3 is TGTGCCAGCAGTTTAAATAGCTTGTATTCACCCCTCCACTTT. Protein: CASSLNSLYSPLHF.

This clonotype has at least ten counts. The chain recombines TRBV29-1 with TRBJ2-1; TRBD2 agrees at 11 bases. Looked up from germline, CDR1 is SQVTM and CDR2 is ANQGSEA. V lost 4 bases to trimming and J lost 3 bases; unmatched junction nucleotides: 5. This CDR3 has 15 amino acids. This CDR3 reads CSVGLLAGDYNEQFF. Written as DNA, the CDR3 is TGCAGCGTTGGTTTACTAGCGGGAGACTACAATGAGCAGTTCTTC.

The chain uses TRBV7-8 and TRBJ2-1; no firm D call. Germline-derived CDR1 and CDR2 are SGHVS and FQNEAQ. Trimming pared 1 base from V and 4 bases from J, leaving 11 bases between. This CDR3 is 15 amino acids long. The CDR3 DNA reads as TGTGCCAGCAGCTTAGTGAGGCATTCGTACAATGAGCAGTTCTTC. Translation gives CASSLVRHSYNEQFF.

The rearrangement links TRBV5-6 to TRBJ2-3; D remains unclear. CDR3 length: 14 residues. Germline CDR1 and CDR2: SGHDT and YYEEEE. The ends were cut back, 6 bases at V and 0 bases at J, with 11 bases in the middle. The CDR3 reads CASTPAASTDTQYF. CDR3 DNA: TGTGCCAGCACCCCCGCGGCTAGCACAGATACGCAGTATTTT.

In its sample, this clonotype was seen many times. This rearrangement joins TRBV6-2 or TRBV6-3 to TRBJ2-5; 10 bases align to TRBD2. This CDR3 is 17 amino acids long. Germline V lookup: CDR1 MNHEY, CDR2 SVGEGT. Unmatched junction bases numbered 10, after V lost 5 bases and J lost 1 base. CDR3 region: CASSVTQLAGTQETQYF. For the CDR3, the DNA is TGTGCCAGCAGTGTAACCCAACTAGCGGGGACCCAAGAGACCCAGTACTTC.